One and the same sample provided the 4 T cell receptor beta chains below, sequenced in a study of shared clonotypes between healthy human individuals. Produced via immunoSEQ multiplex PCR; TCRdb's table is partial and in-frame only. The data show approximately 500,000 clones, almost 97% seen once. The sample consisted of naive CD4+ T cells sorted from blood. This sample's subset: CD45RA+ positively selected. These TCRs come from a woman aged 25-40 years in good health.

The chain carries TRBV19 and TRBJ2-6; D remains unclear. The CDR3 runs 15 residues. Trimming left V 3 bases short and J 2 bases short, with 8 bases between. CDR1 is LNHDA and CDR2 is SQIVND in the germline V gene (reference sequence). This CDR3 is CASSIPVAGANVLTF. The CDR3 nucleotides read TGTGCCAGTAGTATCCCAGTTGCTGGGGCCAACGTCCTGACTTTC.

This clone was counted a single time. This chain links TRBV2 with TRBJ2-7; TRBD2 matches 7 bases. Unmatched junction bases numbered 7, after V lost 7 bases and J lost 4 bases. In germline, CDR1 is SNHLY, CDR2 FYNNEI. The CDR3 contains 13 residues. CDR3 in amino acids: CASKLAITYEQYF. The DNA for the CDR3 is TGTGCCAGCAAACTAGCGATTACTTACGAGCAGTACTTC.

This clone was found once. This chain links TRBV27 with TRBJ2-3; 10 bases are shared with TRBD1. Germline CDR1 MNHEY, CDR2 SMNVEV (reference sequence). The CDR3 runs to 16 residues. V lost 5 bases to trimming and J lost 4 bases; unmatched junction nucleotides: 9. In nucleotides, the CDR3 is TGTGCCAGCAGTAGGCCGGGACAGGGGTTCCCAGATACGCAGTATTTT. The encoded protein is CASSRPGQGFPDTQYF.

This clone was picked up one time. The sample carries other DNA sequences with the same CDR3. The chain recombines TRBV6-1 with TRBJ2-7, with a possible D match to TRBD1 (6 bases). Trimming shortened V by 6 bases and J by 2 bases, and 11 bases separated the two germline ends. The CDR3 spans 13 residues. The V gene's germline CDR1 is MNHNS and CDR2 SASEGT. Written as DNA, the CDR3 is TGTGCCAGCAGCCGGGACAAACCCTACGAGCAGTACTTC. Translated: CASSRDKPYEQYF.